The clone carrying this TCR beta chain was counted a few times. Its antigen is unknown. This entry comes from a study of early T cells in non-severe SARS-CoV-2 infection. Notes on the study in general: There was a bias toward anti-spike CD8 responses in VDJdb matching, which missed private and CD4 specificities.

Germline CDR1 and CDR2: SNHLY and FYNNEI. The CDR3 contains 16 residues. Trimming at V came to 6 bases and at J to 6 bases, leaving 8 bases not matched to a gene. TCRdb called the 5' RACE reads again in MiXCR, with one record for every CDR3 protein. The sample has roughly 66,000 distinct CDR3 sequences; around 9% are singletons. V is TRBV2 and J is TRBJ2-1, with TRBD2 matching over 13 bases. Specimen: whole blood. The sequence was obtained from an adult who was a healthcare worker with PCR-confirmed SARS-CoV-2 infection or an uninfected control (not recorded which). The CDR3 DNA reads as TGTGCCAGCAGCGCCACTAGCGGGAGGGCCGGCAATGAGCAGTTCTTC. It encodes CASSATSGRAGNEQFF.